These T cell receptor beta chains were read from a single sample in a study of post-analysis software for immune sequencing data. TCRdb recomputed calls from the PCR reads with MiXCR, one row per CDR3 protein. The data show about 540,000 distinct CDR3 sequences, approximately 34% seen once. The sequenced sample consisted of blood. Source of these receptors: a girl aged 2 to 17 with multiple sclerosis. Each CDR3 is given with its conserved first and last residue. The D gene is left open where the match is weak. The size entry is marked missing in some rows and otherwise reads once, few, many or a size class.

v_call	clone_size	d_call	j_call	cdr3_nt	cdr3_aa
TRBV7-9	many	.	TRBJ2-7	TGTGCCAGCAGCTTAGCAGGACTGCCTCCCTACGAGCAGTACTTC	CASSLAGLPPYEQYF
TRBV3-1	.	TRBD2	TRBJ2-1	TGTGCCAGCAGCCCAGCGGGGAGGGCTTGGGAGCAGTTCTTC	CASSPAGRAWEQFF
TRBV20-1	.	.	TRBJ1-5	TGCAGTGCTACCGGGGGATACGGGTCCAATCAGCCCCAGCATTTT	CSATGGYGSNQPQHF
TRBV6-1	.	.	TRBJ1-3	TGTGCCAGCATACCCACCGACAGGTCCGGAGGAAACACCATATATTTT	CASIPTDRSGGNTIYF
TRBV7-9	few	TRBD1	TRBJ1-2	TGTGCCAGCAGCTTGACAGGGGGCATCTATGGCTACACCTTC	CASSLTGGIYGYTF
TRBV20-1	few	.	TRBJ2-1	TGCAGTGCTACCACGGGACTCCTCCCCCGGAATGAGCAGTTCTTC	CSATTGLLPRNEQFF
TRBV5-6	few	.	TRBJ1-5	TGTGCCAGCAGCTTGGGATTGGGGGGCAATCAGCCCCAGCATTTT	CASSLGLGGNQPQHF
TRBV20-1	few	.	TRBJ2-1	TGCAGTGCTAGAGATCTCGTGGGGCAACGCAATGAGCAGTTCTTC	CSARDLVGQRNEQFF
TRBV28	.	.	TRBJ2-7	TGTGCCAGTAGTTTATCGGGCAGACTCTTGTTGGGGTACGAGCAGTACTTC	CASSLSGRLLLGYEQYF
TRBV28	.	.	TRBJ1-5	TGTGCCAGCAGAAGACACCAGGGAGTAGGCAATCAGCCCCAGCATTTT	CASRRHQGVGNQPQHF
TRBV5-1	.	.	TRBJ1-4	TGCGCCACCTCAAGGGGGGTGGAACATGCAACTAATGAAAAACTGTTTTTT	CATSRGVEHATNEKLFF
TRBV6-1	.	.	TRBJ1-6	TGTGCCAGCAGTGACAGGGGTTCCTATAATTCACCCCTCCACTTT	CASSDRGSYNSPLHF
TRBV5-1	few	.	TRBJ1-2	TGCGCCAGCAGCTTGGCGGGTGCCGATGGCTACACCTTC	CASSLAGADGYTF
TRBV29-1	.	.	TRBJ2-1	TGCAGCGTTGAAGATGTGAGCCCGGGGGTTTACAATGAGCAGTTCTTC	CSVEDVSPGVYNEQFF
TRBV20-1	.	.	TRBJ1-1	TGCAGTGCTAGAGTCGGGGAGGGGAACACTGAAGCTTTCTTT	CSARVGEGNTEAFF
TRBV9	few	.	TRBJ2-7	TGTGCCAGCAGCGTAGAGGAGGGGGCGAGGGGGTTAATCTACGAGCAGTACTTC	CASSVEEGARGLIYEQYF
TRBV5-6	.	TRBD1	TRBJ1-2	TGTGCCAGCAGAACAGGGGGCGCGAGTGGCTACACCTTC	CASRTGGASGYTF
TRBV5-8	.	TRBD1	TRBJ2-7	TGTGCCAGCAGCTTTATGACAGGGTCGTACGAGCAGTACTTC	CASSFMTGSYEQYF
TRBV12-3/TRBV12-4	.	.	TRBJ1-2	TGTGCCAGCAGTTTTCCCCCGGACAGCTACTATGGCTACACCTTC	CASSFPPDSYYGYTF
TRBV7-9	few	.	TRBJ2-3	TGTGCCAGCAGCTTAGGTTTGGGATTCCTGGCCCACACGGATACGCAGTATTTT	CASSLGLGFLAHTDTQYF
TRBV5-1	.	.	TRBJ2-3	TGCGCCAGCAACCTCGCTAGCGTGAGTACAGATACGCAGTATTTT	CASNLASVSTDTQYF
TRBV29-1	.	.	TRBJ2-1	TGCAGCGTTGCGGGACATCAGGACGGGAATGAGCAGTTCTTC	CSVAGHQDGNEQFF
TRBV5-1	once	TRBD1	TRBJ2-7	TGCGCCAGCAGCTTGACGGGACAGGGAACCTACGAGCAGTACTTC	CASSLTGQGTYEQYF
TRBV20-1	few	TRBD1	TRBJ2-7	TGCAGTGCAAGACAGGGGGCGCAGGGTGAGCAGTACTTC	CSARQGAQGEQYF
TRBV6-6	.	.	TRBJ2-3	TGTGCCAGCAGTACCGGGTGGACCGATACGCAGTATTTT	CASSTGWTDTQYF
TRBV6-2/TRBV6-3	few	.	TRBJ2-1	TGTGCCAGCAGACCCCCCTCGGACGGGAACAATGAGCAGTTCTTC	CASRPPSDGNNEQFF
TRBV6-5	.	TRBD1	TRBJ1-5	TGTGCCAGCAGTAGGACAGGGGATAGCAATCAGCCCCAGCATTTT	CASSRTGDSNQPQHF
TRBV5-1	few	TRBD1	TRBJ1-2	TGCGCCAGCAGCTACGGACAGGATGGCTACACCTTC	CASSYGQDGYTF
TRBV6-5	.	.	TRBJ2-7	TGTGCCAGCAGCCCATCGGGTCACTTATACGAGCAGTACTTC	CASSPSGHLYEQYF
TRBV6-5	few	.	TRBJ2-7	TGTGCCAGCAGTTACCAGACAGGCACTCCCCACGAGCAGTACTTC	CASSYQTGTPHEQYF
TRBV28	few	TRBD2	TRBJ2-5	TGTGCCAGCAGTTCGCATAGCGGGGGGCTGCAAGAGACCCAGTACTTC	CASSSHSGGLQETQYF
TRBV4-1	few	TRBD2	TRBJ2-1	TGCGCCAGCAGCCAAGATCAAGCGGGGGGTGGCAATGAGCAGTTCTTC	CASSQDQAGGGNEQFF
TRBV27	.	.	TRBJ1-2	TGTGCCAGCAGTCCCGCCGACAGTTTGGCTAATGGCTACACCTTC	CASSPADSLANGYTF
TRBV10-2	many	TRBD2	TRBJ2-3	TGCGCCAGCAGTGCGGGAGGGGGGACAGATACGCAGTATTTT	CASSAGGGTDTQYF
TRBV7-9	.	TRBD1	TRBJ1-6	TGTGCCAGCAGCTTAGGTTCTGGACAGGGGTTCACCCTCCACTTT	CASSLGSGQGFTLHF
TRBV5-1	.	.	TRBJ2-3	TGCGCCAGCAGCTTGGAGGGGTGGGCCCCCACAGATACGCAGTATTTT	CASSLEGWAPTDTQYF
TRBV3-1	.	.	TRBJ2-6	TGTGCCAGCAGCCAAGATCAAGGGAGTGGGGCCAACGTCCTGACTTTC	CASSQDQGSGANVLTF
TRBV5-1	.	.	TRBJ2-2	TGCGCCAGCAGCTTGGGGCCTACCCGGGAGCTGTTTTTT	CASSLGPTRELFF
TRBV20-1	.	TRBD2	TRBJ2-4	TGCAGTGCTAGCACCCCCCTAGCGGGGGATAGGGACATTCAGTACTTC	CSASTPLAGDRDIQYF
TRBV20-1	.	TRBD1	TRBJ2-7	TGCAGTGCCTGGACCGGGACAGGGGGGTCCTACGAGCAGTACTTC	CSAWTGTGGSYEQYF
TRBV10-3	few	TRBD1	TRBJ2-1	TGTGCCATCAGTGAGATGGGGACAGGGGGGTTCTTC	CAISEMGTGGFF
TRBV5-1	few	.	TRBJ1-6	TGCGCCAGCAGAGATTCGACAGTCGATAATTCACCCCTCCACTTT	CASRDSTVDNSPLHF
TRBV6-5	.	.	TRBJ2-1	TGTGCCAGCAGTCGCGGGGCGAATCTTTACAATGAGCAGTTCTTC	CASSRGANLYNEQFF
TRBV29-1	.	.	TRBJ2-3	TGCAGCGTTGAACAGGGCTCAGATACGCAGTATTTT	CSVEQGSDTQYF
TRBV27	once	TRBD1	TRBJ1-5	TGTGCCAGCAGTTGGCCCGGGACAGGGCTAAAGAGCAATCAGCCCCAGCATTTT	CASSWPGTGLKSNQPQHF
TRBV9	few	.	TRBJ2-3	TGTGCCAGCAGCGCCCGGTGGGATTATACGCAGTATTTT	CASSARWDYTQYF
TRBV12-3/TRBV12-4	.	.	TRBJ1-3	TGTGCCAGCACCGGTAGAAACTCTGGAAACACCATATATTTT	CASTGRNSGNTIYF
TRBV20-1	few	.	TRBJ2-1	TGCAGTGCTAGGGACCCGACAGACTCCGGGGGCAATGAGCAGTTCTTC	CSARDPTDSGGNEQFF
TRBV5-5	.	.	TRBJ1-5	TGTGCCAGCAGCTTGGTGTCAGGGAGCAATCAGCCCCAGCATTTT	CASSLVSGSNQPQHF
TRBV11-2	.	TRBD1	TRBJ2-3	TGTGCCAGCAGCCGGGACAGGGAACCCTTCCGCACAGATACGCAGTATTTT	CASSRDREPFRTDTQYF
TRBV6-5	.	TRBD1	TRBJ1-2	TGTGTCAGCAGTTACAGGGGTCTAGGTGGCTACACCTTC	CVSSYRGLGGYTF
TRBV6-5	few	.	TRBJ2-7	TGTGCCAGCGGGCAGGCGGGGAAAGCCTACGAGCAGTACTTC	CASGQAGKAYEQYF
TRBV5-1	few	.	TRBJ2-1	TGCGCCAGCAGCTCAGGACAGAGCTCCTACAATGAGCAGTTCTTC	CASSSGQSSYNEQFF
TRBV20-1	once	.	TRBJ1-2	TGCAGTGCTAGTTCCGGGACCATCGCGGGCTATGGCTACACCTTC	CSASSGTIAGYGYTF
TRBV7-8	.	.	TRBJ2-2	TGTGCCAGCAGCCCACTTGGGGCGATTCACCGGGAGCTGTTTTTT	CASSPLGAIHRELFF